The 12 T cell receptor beta chains listed next were all sequenced from one sample in a study of regulatory T cells in long-lasting Graves disease (dated by TCRdb to about 2021). The library came from multiplex PCR. The instrument given in TCRdb is Illumina HiSeq 4000. CDR3 regions were amplified by Arm-PCR with iRepertoire HTBI primers to construct TCR beta libraries. In-frame beta chains were kept once TCRdb had trimmed the public reads at Q25 with fastp and called clones with MiXCR. Entries are consolidated by CDR3 protein sequence, retaining the most common genes and DNA. The sample data list hundreds of thousands of distinct CDR3 sequences, and about 15% of these were observed just once. Roughly 25% of the sample rests with the top ten. The intended sense of this specimen's time point label: newly diagnosed GD, antithyroid drugs for less than 3 months. For both TCR sequencing and RNA sequencing, RNA was extracted from PBMCs in TRIzol.

These data were also reused for a study on T cells in Graves' hyperthyroidism and ophthalmopathy.

Sample: peripheral blood mononuclear cells (PBMCs), taken at new diagnosis, from a patient treated with antithyroid drugs. Receptors originate from a middle-aged woman with Graves disease. Donor details come from another sample of the same person, matched by shared clones.

This chain joins TRBV18 and TRBJ2-7; 7 bases align to TRBD1. With V trimmed by 3 bases and J by 2 bases, 7 bases remained unmatched. The CDR3 is 15 residues long. The germline gives CDR1 KGHSH, CDR2 LQKENI. CDR3 DNA sequence: TGTGCCAGCTCACCTACCGGGACAGAAGCCTACGAGCAGTACTTC. It codes for CASSPTGTEAYEQYF. Looking up the rest from reference TRBV18 and TRBJ2-7 gives the full variable domain: NAGVMQNPRHLVRRRGQEARLRCSPMKGHSHVYWYRQLPEEGLKFMVYLQKENIIDESGMPKERFSAEFPKEGPSILRIQQVVRGDSAAYFCASSPTGTEAYEQYFGPGTRLTVT.

The gene calls are TRBV5-1 and TRBJ1-1; D is possibly TRBD1 (5 bases). CDR1 SGHRS and CDR2 YFSETQ come from the germline V gene. Between the trimmed V and J ends, which lost 1 base and 0 bases, there was a span of 25 bases. This CDR3 spans 20 amino acids. The CDR3, as DNA: TGCGCCAGCAGCTTGTTTCGGGGCCGACGGGATATCGCTATGAACACTGAAGCTTTCTTT. Translating gives CASSLFRGRRDIAMNTEAFF.

A few counts support this clonotype. The J gene is TRBJ1-4, the V gene TRBV28; 7 bases align to TRBD1. The CDR3 length is 15 residues. V lost 6 bases to trimming and J lost 0 bases; unmatched junction nucleotides: 4. The V gene's germline CDR1 is MDHEN and CDR2 SYDVKM. This CDR3 is CASRGTVPTNEKLFF. CDR3 DNA sequence: TGTGCCAGCAGGGGGACAGTGCCAACTAATGAAAAACTGTTTTTT.

This clonotype turned up a few times. The J gene is TRBJ2-3, the V gene TRBV9; D is unresolved. V lost 2 bases to trimming and J lost 2 bases, with 15 bases between them. The length of the CDR3 is 16 residues. In germline, CDR1 is SGDLS, CDR2 YYNGEE. DNA of the CDR3: TGTGCCAGCAGCGTGGACGCCCACCTCGTCACAGATACGCAGTATTTT. It specifies CASSVDAHLVTDTQYF.

This clonotype was counted many times. The rearrangement uses TRBV6-1 and TRBJ2-2; no clear D. CDR1 is MNHNS and CDR2 is SASEGT in the germline V gene. The CDR3 covers 15 residues. Trimming took off 2 bases at V and 4 bases at J, with 11 bases between the two ends. This CDR3 is CASSEWSEITGELFF. The CDR3 bases are TGTGCCAGCAGTGAATGGTCGGAGATCACCGGGGAGCTGTTTTTT.

This clonotype was recorded at least ten times. The rearrangement joins TRBV4-1 to TRBJ2-3; 9 bases match TRBD2. The V gene end was trimmed by 0 bases and the J gene end by 3 bases; junction bases not matched to a gene: 7. Germline CDR1 reads MGHRA; CDR2 reads YSYEKL. The CDR3 sequence is 17 residues long. This CDR3 reads CASSQDDLAGFTDTQYF. The CDR3 DNA reads as TGCGCCAGCAGCCAAGATGACCTAGCGGGGTTTACAGATACGCAGTATTTT.

The sample holds a few counts of this clonotype. The V and J genes are TRBV6-5 and TRBJ2-1; D is undetermined. CDR1 and CDR2 (germline): MNHEY, SVGAGI. V lost 2 bases and J lost 6, with 11 bases in between. This CDR3 has 14 residues. For the CDR3, the DNA is TGTGCCAGCAGTTACCGCCAGGTGGGCAATGAGCAGTTCTTC. Protein: CASSYRQVGNEQFF.

The table lists this clonotype with a few counts. The chain carries TRBV5-6 and TRBJ2-1; 9 bases align to TRBD1. Germline CDR1 and CDR2: SGHDT and YYEEEE. This CDR3 region has 14 residues. J lost 9 bases, V lost 4 bases, and 8 bases had no gene match. CDR3 sequence: CASSTPGQGREQFF. As DNA, the CDR3 is TGTGCCAGCAGCACTCCGGGACAGGGCCGTGAGCAGTTCTTC.

The V and J genes are TRBV29-1 and TRBJ2-1; D possibly uses TRBD1 or TRBD2 (6 bases each). Trimming left V 0 bases short and J 8 bases short, with 23 bases between. Looked up from germline, CDR1 is SQVTM and CDR2 is ANQGSEA. The CDR3 has 17 amino acids. CDR3 sequence: CSVEDFGGPGRSDEQFF. CDR3 sequence (DNA): TGCAGCGTTGAAGATTTCGGGGGCCCGGGGCGTTCGGATGAGCAGTTCTTC.

This clonotype was counted only a few times. The J gene is TRBJ2-1, the V gene TRBV12-3 or TRBV12-4; TRBD1 aligns across 7 bases. J gave up 3 bases and V 3 bases, and 5 bases lay outside the gene matches. The CDR3 has 15 residues. In DNA, the CDR3 is TGTGCCAGCAGTTTGGGACAGCTTAACTACAATGAGCAGTTCTTC. This translates into CASSLGQLNYNEQFF.

CDR3 loop: CASTHRGETQYF. The CDR3 bases are TGTGCCAGCACCCACAGGGGAGAGACCCAGTACTTC. The chain recombines TRBV6-1 with TRBJ2-5; TRBD1 matches at 7 bases. The V gene's germline CDR1 is MNHNS and CDR2 SASEGT. The CDR3 is 12 amino acids. V was clipped by 7 bases and J by 4 bases; unmatched bases: 3.

There are a few counts of this clonotype. The V call is TRBV6-6, the J call TRBJ1-2, with TRBD1 as a possible D gene (5 bases). CDR3 length: 13 amino acids. Trimming took off 0 bases at V and 11 bases at J, with 13 bases between the two ends. Germline V gives CDR1 MNHNY, CDR2 SVGAGI (reference sequence). The CDR3 DNA is TGTGCCAGCAGTTACTCGGGGGGACCTGGTTACACCTTC. Residues: CASSYSGGPGYTF.